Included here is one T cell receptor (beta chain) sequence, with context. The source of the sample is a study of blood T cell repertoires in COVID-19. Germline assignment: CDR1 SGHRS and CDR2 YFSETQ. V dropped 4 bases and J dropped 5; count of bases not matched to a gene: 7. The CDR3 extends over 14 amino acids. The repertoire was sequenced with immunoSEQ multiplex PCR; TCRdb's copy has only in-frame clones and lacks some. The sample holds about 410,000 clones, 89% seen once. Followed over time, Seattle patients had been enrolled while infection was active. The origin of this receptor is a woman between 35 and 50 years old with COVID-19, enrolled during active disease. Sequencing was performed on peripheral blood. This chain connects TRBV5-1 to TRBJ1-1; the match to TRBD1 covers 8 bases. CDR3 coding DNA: TGCGCCAGCAGCCATCAGGGGGCGAGGACTGAAGCTTTCTTT. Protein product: CASSHQGARTEAFF.